The 5 T cell receptor beta chains below come from one sample, sequenced in a study of T cell repertoires in cytomegalovirus infection. TCRdb analysed the reads with MiXCR anew, one entry per CDR3 protein. The table records 150,000 or so distinct CDR3 sequences, 25% to 35% of them present only once. Which antigens these TCRs recognize remains unknown. Material: CD8+ T cells from cultured PBMCs, obtained from culture after CMV antigen stimulation. Receptors were obtained from a human donor in good health (CMV status not recorded). Some clones in this sample may be carry-over from other donors' samples.

This chain joins TRBV28 and TRBJ1-5; 9 bases line up with TRBD1. V gave up 3 bases and J gave up 5 bases; unmatched junction bases: 5. The CDR3 is 15 residues long. Germline V CDR1 and CDR2: MDHEN, SYDVKM. The CDR3 bases are TGTGCCAGCAGTTTTCGCGACAGGGGGGATCAGCCCCAGCATTTT. Its protein product is CASSFRDRGDQPQHF.

This chain uses TRBV19 with TRBJ1-1; 9 positions agree with TRBD1. CDR3 length: 15 residues. Losses at the gene ends were 3 bases for V and 3 bases for J; bases not matched to a gene: 5. Germline-derived CDR1 and CDR2 are LNHDA and SQIVND (reference sequence). The CDR3 bases are TGTGCCAGTAGTATTTCAGACAGGGGGTACACTGAAGCTTTCTTT. Its protein product is CASSISDRGYTEAFF.

In this sample, this clonotype is medium-sized. The chain joins TRBV2 to TRBJ1-1; D remains unclear. V lost 3 bases, J lost 4 bases, and 9 bases lay in between. The germline gives CDR1 SNHLY, CDR2 FYNNEI. The CDR3 spans 13 residues. The CDR3 protein is CASSDGRSTEAFF. The CDR3 nucleotides are TGTGCCAGCAGTGACGGACGGAGCACTGAAGCTTTCTTT.

This clonotype appeared a few times. V and J are TRBV12-3 or TRBV12-4 and TRBJ1-1; 9 positions agree with TRBD1. V shed 6 bases and J 7 bases; nucleotides not matched to a gene: 15. The CDR3 sequence is 16 residues long. The CDR3 DNA is TGTGCCAGCAGCCGACCCTTTACAGGGGGCGGGGGTGAAGCTTTCTTT. Its protein is CASSRPFTGGGGEAFF.

This clonotype was counted between two and nine times. The rearrangement joins TRBV4-1 to TRBJ1-2; TRBD1 agrees at 9 bases. Per germline, CDR1 MGHRA and CDR2 YSYEKL. Unmatched junction bases numbered 4, after V lost 5 bases and J lost 0 bases. The CDR3 loop spans 15 amino acids. CDR3 bases: TGCGCCAGCAGCTGGACAGGGGAGGCTAACTATGGCTACACCTTC. This codes for CASSWTGEANYGYTF.